This T cell receptor beta chain was recorded in a study of blood T cell repertoires in COVID-19. In germline, CDR1 is SGHRS, CDR2 YFSETQ. This CDR3 is 14 amino acids long. V lost 6 bases to trimming and J lost 1 base, with 12 bases between them. Data came from immunoSEQ multiplex PCR; TCRdb stores just in-frame clones and leaves some out. The table includes tens of thousands of clones, 80% to 90% detected once. Material for sequencing was peripheral blood. J is TRBJ2-3 and V is TRBV5-1; weak D call: TRBD2 (5 bases). The clonotype comes from a woman between 70 and 85 years old with acute or convalescent COVID-19. The CDR3 loop reads CASKAEGGTDTQYF. The DNA for the CDR3 is TGCGCCAGCAAAGCGGAAGGAGGCACAGATACGCAGTATTTT.